The 24 T cell receptor beta chains below come from one sample, sequenced in a study of regulatory T cells in long-lasting Graves disease. The TCR beta library used iRepertoire HTBI primers with Arm-PCR amplification of CDR3. TCRdb called the multiplex PCR reads again in MiXCR, with one record for every CDR3 protein. This sample yields fewer than 550,000 distinct CDR3 sequences, of which 15% to 20% are seen a single time; about 25% belongs to the top ten. The time point denotes: newly diagnosed GD, antithyroid drugs for less than 3 months. TCR sequences were obtained from RNA taken from PBMCs. This sample also appeared in a second study, on T cells in Graves' hyperthyroidism and ophthalmopathy.

Sequenced material: peripheral blood mononuclear cells (PBMCs), taken at new diagnosis, from a patient treated with antithyroid drugs. Receptor source: a young woman with Graves disease.

At least ten counts were recorded for this clonotype. The CDR3 sequence: CASSYSSYNSPLHF. The CDR3 nucleotides are TGTGCCAGCAGTTACAGCTCCTATAATTCACCCCTCCACTTT. The chain couples TRBV6-5 to TRBJ1-6; D unclear. The ends were cut back, 2 bases at V and 0 bases at J, with 2 bases in the middle. This CDR3 has 14 amino acids. From germline, CDR1 is MNHEY and CDR2 SVGAGI.

Many counts were recorded for this clonotype. The V and J genes are TRBV12-3 or TRBV12-4 and TRBJ2-1; unclear D gene. The ends were cut back, 5 bases at V and 8 bases at J, with 13 bases in the middle. The CDR3 loop spans 13 amino acids. The CDR3 protein is CASSKVYSYEQFF. As DNA, the CDR3 is TGTGCCAGCAGTAAGGTCTACAGCTATGAGCAGTTCTTC.

The genes are TRBV12-3 or TRBV12-4 and TRBJ2-1, with 11 bases matching TRBD2. V lost 3 bases, J lost 5 bases, and 6 bases stayed unmatched. The CDR3 totals 16 residues. This CDR3 reads CASSFDLAGGNNEQFF. The CDR3 DNA follows: TGTGCCAGCAGTTTTGATCTAGCGGGAGGTAACAATGAGCAGTTCTTC.

This clonotype was counted many times. The chain employs TRBV6-2 or TRBV6-3 and TRBJ2-1; TRBD1 aligns across 7 bases. V shed 2 bases, J shed 4 bases, and the junction held 5 bases outside the gene matches. The CDR3 is 15 residues long. Per the germline V gene, CDR1 is MNHEY and CDR2 is SVGEGT. The DNA of the CDR3 is TGTGCCAGCAGTTACGAGGGACAGCGTTACAATGAGCAGTTCTTC. It translates to CASSYEGQRYNEQFF.

This clonotype was counted at least ten times. This chain connects TRBV7-9 to TRBJ2-7; D may match TRBD1 or TRBD2 (5 bases each). There are 17 residues in the CDR3. Germline V lookup: CDR1 SEHNR, CDR2 FQNEAQ (reference sequence). The V gene lost 5 bases and the J gene lost 0 bases, with 20 bases spanning the gap. CDR3 amino acids: CASSPVQGEGTSYEQYF. The DNA for the CDR3 is TGTGCCAGCAGCCCCGTGCAGGGTGAGGGCACCTCCTACGAGCAGTACTTC.

This clonotype came up many times. V gene TRBV20-1 combines with J gene TRBJ2-3; 9 nucleotides line up with TRBD1. V was pared by 3 bases and J by 5 bases, with 6 bases of the junction left unmatched. The CDR3 covers 14 residues. Germline CDR1 and CDR2: DFQATT and SNEGSKA (reference sequence). In nucleotides, the CDR3 is TGCAGTGCTAGTAGGGCGGGACAGGGAGATACGCAGTATTTT. Translating gives CSASRAGQGDTQYF.

This clonotype was picked up many times. V usage is TRBV7-9 and J usage is TRBJ2-1, with 9 bases fitting TRBD2. The CDR3 runs to 14 residues. Germline trimming cut 5 bases from V and 8 bases from J; bases unmatched to any gene: 7. CDR1 is SEHNR, CDR2 FQNEAQ, per germline (reference sequence). CDR3 sequence: CASSGGLAIDEQFF. The CDR3 DNA reads TGTGCCAGCAGCGGGGGACTAGCTATCGATGAGCAGTTCTTC. Full variable domain (missing parts from reference TRBV7-9 and TRBJ2-1): DTGVSQNPRHKITKRGQNVTFRCDPISEHNRLYWYRQTLGQGPEFLTYFQNEAQLEKSRLLSDRFSAERPKGSFSTLEIQRTEQGDSAMYLCASSGGLAIDEQFFGPGTRLTVL.

This clonotype came up many times. The V and J genes are TRBV12-3 or TRBV12-4 and TRBJ1-2; 7 bases are shared with TRBD1. Trimming cost V 6 bases and J 7 bases; bases outside gene matches: 5. The CDR3 is 12 amino acids. The CDR3 region has the DNA TGTGCCAGCAGAGACAGGGTGGCTGGCTACACCTTC. Its protein is CASRDRVAGYTF.

On this clonotype: A much larger clone lies one base from this, so it may be a read error. The chain combines TRBV19 with TRBJ2-1; 13 positions match TRBD2. The V gene end was trimmed by 9 bases and the J gene end by 10 bases; junction bases not matched to a gene: 9. In germline, CDR1 is LNHDA, CDR2 SQIVND (reference sequence). The CDR3 is made up of 14 amino acids. The CDR3 DNA is TGTGCCAGCCGGACTAGCGGGGGATCCTACGAGCAGTTCTTC. This gives the protein CASRTSGGSYEQFF.

This clonotype showed up many times. The chain couples TRBV28 to TRBJ2-1; TRBD2 matches at 10 bases. Germline values: CDR1 MDHEN, CDR2 SYDVKM. Trimming removed 3 bases from V and 6 bases from J; junction bases left unmatched: 5. The CDR3 loop spans 15 amino acids. CDR3 region: CASSFPLAGINEQFF. The CDR3 DNA reads as TGTGCCAGCAGTTTTCCACTAGCGGGAATCAATGAGCAGTTCTTC.

Points on this clonotype: A far larger clone lies a single base away; this is likely a read error. This chain uses TRBV28 with TRBJ2-1, with TRBD2 identical over 7 bases. The CDR3 extends over 16 amino acids. Per germline, CDR1 MDHEN and CDR2 SYDVKM. The ends lost 5 bases at V and 10 bases at J; junction bases unmatched: 17. The CDR3 DNA reads as TGTGCCAGCAGTGGGAGGGGACCGAGTATCACCTACGAGCAGTTCTTC. It codes for CASSGRGPSITYEQFF.

With regard to this clonotype: Here the CDR3 omits its conserved ending phenylalanine or tryptophan, so a read error is the likely source. The chain uses TRBV29-1 and TRBJ2-7; a possible D gene is TRBD2 (6 bases). This CDR3 has 15 residues. From germline, CDR1 is SQVTM and CDR2 ANQGSEA. V lost 7 bases and J 7 bases, leaving 26 bases between the germline ends. DNA of the CDR3: TGCAGCGCCTCATCCCTAGCAGGAGGGCCGGGGGAGCAGTACCTC. Translated, it gives CSASSLAGGPGEQYL.

The rearrangement joins TRBV28 to TRBJ2-3; possibly TRBD1 or TRBD2 for D (5 bases each). This CDR3 comprises 16 residues. V lost 5 bases to trimming and J lost 2 bases, with 17 bases between them. In germline, CDR1 is MDHEN, CDR2 SYDVKM. This CDR3 is CASSPPGRAFTDTQYF. CDR3 sequence (DNA): TGTGCCAGCAGTCCCCCGGGGCGGGCATTCACAGATACGCAGTATTTT.

This clonotype was observed at least ten times. The V gene is TRBV29-1, the J gene TRBJ2-1; weak D call: TRBD1 (8 bases). This CDR3 is 13 amino acids long. V was pared by 0 bases and J by 10 bases, with 13 bases between. Germline V CDR1 and CDR2: SQVTM, ANQGSEA. This CDR3 reads CSVEDGQGGEQFF. The CDR3 DNA sequence: TGCAGCGTTGAAGACGGACAGGGAGGGGAGCAGTTCTTC.

The V call is TRBV28, the J call TRBJ2-4; TRBD1 matches 7 bases. J was trimmed by 7 bases and V by 6 bases; bases with no gene match: 6. CDR3 length: 13 residues. Germline loops: CDR1 MDHEN, CDR2 SYDVKM. In nucleotides, the CDR3 is TGTGCCAGCAGCCCGGGACAGATGAACATTCAGTACTTC. This sequence encodes CASSPGQMNIQYF.

This clonotype was seen many times. This chain joins TRBV6-1 and TRBJ1-2; 9 positions agree with TRBD1. Germline values: CDR1 MNHNS, CDR2 SASEGT. This CDR3 comprises 13 residues. V was pared by 6 bases and J by 6 bases, with 5 bases of the junction left unmatched. The CDR3 region is CASRTTGGHGYTF. The CDR3 DNA is TGTGCCAGCAGAACGACAGGGGGGCATGGCTACACCTTC.

This clonotype was picked up many times. This rearrangement joins TRBV20-1 to TRBJ1-5, with TRBD1 as a possible D gene (6 bases). The CDR3 loop spans 13 amino acids. The V end lost 2 bases, the J end lost 6 bases, and 11 bases lay between the germline ends. Germline V gene sequence: CDR1 DFQATT, CDR2 SNEGSKA (reference sequence). The CDR3 DNA sequence: TGCAGTGCTAGACGGACAGAGCTTCAGCCCCAGCATTTT. Translating gives CSARRTELQPQHF.

This clonotype has a count of ten or more. The rearrangement joins TRBV20-1 to TRBJ2-7, with 8 nucleotides matching TRBD1. In germline, CDR1 is DFQATT, CDR2 SNEGSKA (reference sequence). V lost 6 bases to trimming and J lost 3 bases; unmatched junction nucleotides: 13. CDR3 length: 15 residues. CDR3 DNA sequence: TGCAGTGCCTCCCTGGCAGGGGGCATTCTCTACGAGCAGTACTTC. Its translation is CSASLAGGILYEQYF.

This clonotype was counted between two and nine times. This sequence joins TRBV6-2 or TRBV6-3 and TRBJ1-1; no firm D call. Per the germline V gene, CDR1 is MNHEY and CDR2 is SVGEGT. The ends were cut back, 5 bases at V and 1 base at J, with 8 bases in the middle. The CDR3 totals 13 residues. The CDR3: CASSVTQNTEAFF. The CDR3, as DNA: TGTGCCAGCAGTGTGACTCAGAACACTGAAGCTTTCTTT.

The rearrangement links TRBV7-3 to TRBJ2-5, with D hard to call. With 3 bases removed from V and 5 bases from J, the gap between germline ends came to 10 bases. Germline CDR1 is SGHTA and CDR2 is FQGTGA. This CDR3 comprises 13 residues. DNA for the CDR3: TGTGCCAGCAGCTTTGGATACGGGGAGACCCAGTACTTC. This translates into CASSFGYGETQYF. The full variable domain, rest sourced from reference TRBV7-3 and TRBJ2-5, is GAGVSQTPSNKVTEKGKYVELRCDPISGHTALYWYRQSLGQGPEFLIYFQGTGAADDSGLPNDRFFAVRPEGSVSTLKIQRTERGDSAVYLCASSFGYGETQYFGPGTRLLVL.

As concerns this clonotype: With only one base between it and a far larger clone, this is likely a read error. V is TRBV7-9 and J is TRBJ2-1; D possibly corresponds to TRBD1 (6 bases). Trimming took 1 base from V and 10 from J, leaving 17 bases between them. CDR3 size: 15 residues. Germline lookup yields CDR1 SEHNR and CDR2 FQNEAQ (reference sequence). CDR3: CASSLGDISTMEQFF. CDR3 sequence (DNA): TGTGCCAGCAGCTTAGGGGACATAAGTACGATGGAGCAGTTCTTC.

In this sample, this clonotype turned up many times. V usage is TRBV7-2 and J usage is TRBJ1-5; 9 bases are a match to TRBD1. CDR1 is SGHTA, CDR2 FQGNSA, per germline. This CDR3 is 16 amino acids long. Losses at the gene ends were 2 bases for V and 5 bases for J; bases not matched to a gene: 7. CDR3 residues: CASSLTGGKKDQPQHF. For the CDR3, the DNA is TGTGCCAGCAGCTTAACAGGGGGCAAGAAGGATCAGCCCCAGCATTTT.

The chain recombines TRBV19 with TRBJ2-5; 9 bases fit TRBD2. The CDR3 is 15 residues long. V shed 5 bases, J shed 3 bases, and the junction held 7 bases outside the gene matches. The germline CDR1 and CDR2 sequences are LNHDA and SQIVND (reference sequence). This CDR3 is CASSGRGGREETQYF. DNA of the CDR3: TGTGCCAGTAGTGGGAGGGGCGGGAGGGAAGAGACCCAGTACTTC.

This chain uses TRBV20-1 with TRBJ2-3, with TRBD1 identical over 9 bases. The CDR3 loop spans 15 amino acids. V shed 6 bases, J shed 2 bases, and the junction held 9 bases outside the gene matches. CDR1 and CDR2 (germline): DFQATT, SNEGSKA (reference sequence). The CDR3 sequence is CSAQTGQGLTDTQYF. The CDR3 nucleotides are TGCAGTGCCCAGACGGGACAGGGCCTCACAGATACGCAGTATTTT.